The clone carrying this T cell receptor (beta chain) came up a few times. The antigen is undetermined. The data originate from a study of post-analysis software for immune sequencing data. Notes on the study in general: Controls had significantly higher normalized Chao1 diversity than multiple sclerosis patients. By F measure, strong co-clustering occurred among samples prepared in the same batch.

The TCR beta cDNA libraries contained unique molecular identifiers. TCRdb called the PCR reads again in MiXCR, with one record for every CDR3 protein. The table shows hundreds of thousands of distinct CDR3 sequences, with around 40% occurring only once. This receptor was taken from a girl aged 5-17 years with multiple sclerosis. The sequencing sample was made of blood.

The CDR3 protein is CASSVTSGTSYNEQFF. CDR3 nucleotide sequence: TGTGCCAGCAGCGTCACTAGCGGTACTTCCTACAATGAGCAGTTCTTC. The gene calls are TRBV7-2 and TRBJ2-1, with 8 bases that match TRBD2. V shed 5 bases, J shed 1 base, and the junction held 7 bases outside the gene matches. This CDR3 comprises 16 residues. Germline assignment: CDR1 SGHTA and CDR2 FQGNSA. Using reference TRBV7-2 and TRBJ2-1 for the parts outside the CDR3, the full variable domain is GAGVSQSPSNKVTEKGKDVELRCDPISGHTALYWYRQSLGQGLEFLIYFQGNSAPDKSGLPSDRFSAERTGGSVSTLTIQRTQQEDSAVYLCASSVTSGTSYNEQFFGPGTRLTVL.